This T cell receptor (beta chain) was captured in a study of response to subunit inactivated influenza vaccine. This CDR3 comprises 15 residues. Germline loops: CDR1 MNHEY, CDR2 SVGAGI. Trimming at V came to 0 bases and at J to 5 bases, leaving 6 bases not matched to a gene. A single record per CDR3 protein comes from TCRdb applying MiXCR to the RT-PCR reads. The data show roughly 670,000 distinct CDR3 sequences, with 12% to 15% seen just once and 6.5% to 8% held by the top ten. The chain joins TRBV6-5 to TRBJ2-5; 7 bases agree with TRBD1. The source material was PBMCs from blood, sampled around 15 days before vaccination. This sequence was found in a man aged 45-65 years who received an inactivated influenza vaccine. The CDR3 here is CASSYSTGKGETQYF. CDR3 DNA: TGTGCCAGCAGTTACTCGACAGGGAAAGGGGAGACCCAGTACTTC.